Presented here are 7 T cell receptor beta chains from one specimen sequenced in a study of T-cell reconstitution after alpha-beta-depleted transplantation in children. Preparation of the TCRbeta library was carried out with unique molecular identifiers. TCRdb fed the PCR reads into MiXCR, producing one record per CDR3 protein. Of 250,000 to 300,000 distinct CDR3 sequences listed, around 9.6% were seen once; the top ten hold roughly a tenth. The sequencing used PBMCs from the stem cell graft donor, collected from the stem cell graft. These receptors were collected from a human donor who donated a stem cell graft to a child with SCID.

The CDR3 coding sequence is TGTGCCAGCAGCTTAGATCGAGGGCAGGGGGCCCAATTTAACACTGAAGCTTTCTTT. Amino acid sequence: CASSLDRGQGAQFNTEAFF. The chain joins TRBV11-2 to TRBJ1-1, with 8 positions matching TRBD1. The length of the CDR3 is 19 residues. In germline, CDR1 is SGHAT, CDR2 FQNNGV. With 0 bases clipped from V and 2 bases from J, the junction kept 14 bases outside the gene matches. Full variable domain (missing parts from reference TRBV11-2 and TRBJ1-1): EAGVAQSPRYKIIEKRQSVAFWCNPISGHATLYWYQQILGQGPKLLIQFQNNGVVDDSQLPKDRFSAERLKGVDSTLKIQPAKLEDSAVYLCASSLDRGQGAQFNTEAFFGQGTRLTVV.

This chain links TRBV12-3 or TRBV12-4 with TRBJ2-3; no clear D. Trimming left V 8 bases short and J 0 bases short, with 21 bases between. This CDR3 has 17 amino acids. CDR3 in DNA: TGTGCCAGCTGTACCCCCTTTTCGGGCGAGAGCACAGATACGCAGTATTTT. This translates into CASCTPFSGESTDTQYF.

This clonotype has more than one count but fewer than ten. The rearrangement uses TRBV10-1 and TRBJ1-2; D call uncertain. In germline, CDR1 is WNHNN, CDR2 SYGVQD (reference sequence). Deletions cut 2 bases from V and 7 bases from J, with 11 bases between. This CDR3 has 13 amino acids. The CDR3 sequence is CASSEDPLSGYTF. The DNA of the CDR3 is TGCGCCAGCAGTGAGGACCCGTTGAGTGGCTACACCTTC.

The chain employs TRBV20-1 and TRBJ2-7; maybe TRBD2 (6 bases). The CDR3 totals 16 residues. The V end was cut by 1 base, the J end by 1 base, with 17 bases between. The V gene's germline CDR1 is DFQATT and CDR2 SNEGSKA (reference sequence). CDR3 region: CSARVAQPLASYEQYF. In DNA form, the CDR3 reads TGCAGTGCTAGAGTCGCGCAACCTCTAGCGTCCTACGAGCAGTACTTC.

The table lists this clonotype with many counts. The chain has TRBV7-9 and TRBJ2-3; D call uncertain. Germline V gene sequence: CDR1 SEHNR, CDR2 FQNEAQ (reference sequence). V lost 4 bases to trimming and J lost 4 bases, with 15 bases between them. The CDR3 has 15 amino acids. This chain's CDR3 is CASSSHPLTSDTQYF. In DNA form, the CDR3 reads TGTGCCAGCAGCTCCCACCCACTAACTTCAGATACGCAGTATTTT.

The sample holds many counts of this clonotype. The chain carries TRBV6-1 and TRBJ2-1, with a possible D match to TRBD1 (6 bases). There are 15 residues in the CDR3. CDR1 and CDR2 (germline): MNHNS, SASEGT. The V end was cut by 0 bases, the J end by 0 bases, with 6 bases between. CDR3 sequence: CASSEAQGSYNEQFF. CDR3 nucleotide sequence: TGTGCCAGCAGTGAAGCACAGGGCTCCTACAATGAGCAGTTCTTC.

V gene TRBV12-3 or TRBV12-4 combines with J gene TRBJ1-6, with D hard to call. The CDR3 runs to 15 residues. V was trimmed by 3 bases and J by 4 bases, leaving 10 bases between them. The CDR3 protein is CASSFGSVYNSPLHF. The DNA for the CDR3 is TGTGCCAGCAGTTTTGGTAGCGTTTATAATTCACCCCTCCACTTT.